Given below is one T cell receptor (beta chain) in context. The data stem from a study of blood T cell repertoires in COVID-19. Study-wide context: The origin of the acute and convalescent COVID-19 samples was the United States, Italy and Spain. In each case, the material was cDNA or gDNA derived from T cells, B-cell-depleted T cells, or PBMCs.

V gave up 5 bases and J gave up 4 bases; unmatched junction bases: 6. CDR1 is SGHAT, CDR2 FQNNGV, per germline. The CDR3 runs 15 residues. In the original processing: Amplification from reference gene primers served as the basis for estimated nucleated cell counts. Assay used: immunoSEQ multiplex PCR; TCRdb lists only in-frame clones, some missing. That table is the source of V, J and clone size, and D and trimming were worked out from the DNA. The sample shows approximately 210,000 clones, nearly 90% of them seen only once. The chain carries TRBV11-2 and TRBJ1-4; 8 nucleotides match TRBD1. The sequencing input was peripheral blood. This clonotype was sampled from a middle-aged woman who had recovered from COVID-19. The DNA for the CDR3 is TGTGCCAGCAGCGTCTCAGGGGGCCTTAATGAAAAACTGTTTTTT. Translating gives CASSVSGGLNEKLFF.